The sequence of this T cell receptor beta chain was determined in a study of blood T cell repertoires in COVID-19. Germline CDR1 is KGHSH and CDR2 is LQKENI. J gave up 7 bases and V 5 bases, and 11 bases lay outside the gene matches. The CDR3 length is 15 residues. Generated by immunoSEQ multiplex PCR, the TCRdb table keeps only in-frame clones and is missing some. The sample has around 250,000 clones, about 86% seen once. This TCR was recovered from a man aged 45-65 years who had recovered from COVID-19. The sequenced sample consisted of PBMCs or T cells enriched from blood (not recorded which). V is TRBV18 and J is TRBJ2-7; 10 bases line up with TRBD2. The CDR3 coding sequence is TGTGCCAGCTCAATATCTAGCGGGAGAACCGGGGAGCAGTACTTC. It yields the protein CASSISSGRTGEQYF.